This T cell receptor (beta chain) was sequenced for a study of shared clonotypes between healthy human individuals. The wider study: The plates for each donor numbered three CD4 naive, three CD4 memory, two CD8 naive and one CD8 memory.

The data were produced by immunoSEQ multiplex PCR, yet TCRdb's version contains in-frame clones alone and is incomplete. The profile shows some 2.1 million clones, approximately 94% of them singletons. Naive CD8 cells were CD45RO-negative, positively selected for CCR7, excluding terminally differentiated effector memory CD45RA+ cells. Study results and limitations: Incompleteness in sorted-subset sequencing, despite large depth, was shown by rarefaction. In contrast to clonotypes shared by all four donors, non-shared clonotypes had lower generation probabilities. Donors were few, which limited the genetic and exposure-history diversity represented.

This clone occurred once. Its antigen is not known. Other DNA sequences of this sample code for an identical CDR3. CDR1 and CDR2 (germline): MGHRA, YSYEKL. This CDR3 is built from 14 residues. The germline V and J ends were trimmed by 0 bases and 2 bases, with 8 bases remaining between them. The sequenced material came from naive CD8+ T cells sorted from blood. The origin of this receptor is a man between 18 and 35 years old in good health. V is TRBV4-1 and J is TRBJ2-7; D gene unclear. The CDR3 sequence: CASSQDPATYEQYF. Written as DNA, the CDR3 is TGCGCCAGCAGCCAAGATCCAGCCACCTACGAGCAGTACTTC.